Sequencing of this T cell receptor beta chain was carried out in a study of persistence of HIV-infected CD4 T cells. In the study overall: Donors were ART-treated; their CMV- and Gag-responding CD4+ T cells were isolated. Study results and caveats: TCRbeta richness was lower in CMV- and Gag-responding cells than in anti-CD3/anti-CD28-responding cells.

This CDR3 contains 15 residues. CDR1 is SGHDN and CDR2 is FVKESK in the germline V gene. The junction had 7 bases not matched to a gene; V was cut back by 4 bases and J by 7 bases. Cells were stimulated with overlapping HIV-1 Gag 15-mer peptides. CD40L/CD69 double-negative CD45RO-high memory CD4+ T cells were collected. For at least 4 years, plasma HIV-1 RNA was undetectable (<50 copies/mL). CD8+ T cells were removed from PBMCs prior to stimulation. This was the immunoSEQ version 4 assay in survey mode. Sequencing used immunoSEQ multiplex PCR; TCRdb keeps in-frame clones, though not all of them. The table lists some 58,000 clones, roughly 75% of them singletons. In regard to this clone: The antigen is not known.

The origin of this receptor is an adult man with HIV who was CMV-seropositive. Sequencing was performed on CD4+ T cells sorted from PBMCs after roughly 18-hour stimulation, taken from a patient who received antiretroviral therapy. The chain combines TRBV14 with TRBJ1-4; 9 bases align to TRBD1. The DNA of the CDR3 is TGTGCCAGCAGCCCACAGGACAGGGGCGGTGAAAAACTGTTTTTT. Translating it yields CASSPQDRGGEKLFF.